Following are 21 T cell receptor beta chains from one sample sequenced in a study of T cell clones after liver transplantation. Measured with immunoSEQ multiplex PCR; TCRdb has only the in-frame clones, and not every one. The repertoire has roughly 80,000 clones, roughly 80% of them found once; the top ten carry 2.5% to 3%. The sequencing used CD4+ T cells from blood, collected at the 22-month timepoint. The receptors come from a human patient who received a liver transplant. Some T cells may be the graft donor's.

V and J are TRBV4-3 and TRBJ2-2; D remains ambiguous. Germline V CDR1 and CDR2: LGHNA, YSLEER. The CDR3 is 14 residues long. Trimming took 6 bases from V and 0 from J, leaving 8 bases between them. CDR3 protein: CASRQRSNTGELFF. CDR3 in DNA: TGCGCCAGCAGGCAAAGGTCGAACACCGGGGAGCTGTTTTTT.

The chain employs TRBV10-3 and TRBJ2-5, with D possibly being TRBD1 (6 bases). With 6 bases removed from V and 5 bases from J, the gap between germline ends came to 19 bases. This CDR3 has 15 amino acids. Germline CDR1 and CDR2: ENHRY and SYGVKD. DNA for the CDR3: TGTGCCATCAGCCTTACAGGGAAGGTAGGCGAGACCCAGTACTTC. Translating it yields CAISLTGKVGETQYF.

V usage is TRBV4-3 and J usage is TRBJ2-3; TRBD2 matches 13 bases. Trimming removed 3 bases from V and 6 bases from J; junction bases left unmatched: 6. This CDR3 is built from 16 residues. The germline V gene encodes CDR1 LGHNA and CDR2 YSLEER. The CDR3 is CASSQDGLAGDDTQYF. The CDR3 DNA reads TGCGCCAGCAGCCAGGACGGACTAGCGGGGGACGATACGCAGTATTTT.

The CDR3 region is CASSQIVNTEAFF. The CDR3 DNA follows: TGTGCCAGCAGCCAAATTGTGAACACTGAAGCTTTCTTT. The chain combines TRBV14 with TRBJ1-1; D unclear. V was trimmed by 2 bases and J by 0 bases, leaving 4 bases between them. Germline assignment: CDR1 SGHDN and CDR2 FVKESK. The length of the CDR3 is 13 residues.

The chain combines TRBV7-2 with TRBJ2-7; D is unclear. Germline V gene data show CDR1 as SGHTA and CDR2 as FQGNSA. Trimming took off 3 bases at V and 2 bases at J, with 14 bases between the two ends. This CDR3 is built from 15 residues. CDR3 sequence: CASSLALAQAYEQYF. As DNA, the CDR3 is TGTGCCAGCAGCTTGGCACTGGCCCAAGCCTACGAGCAGTACTTC.

This rearrangement joins TRBV9 to TRBJ2-2; no firm D call. Germline CDR1 and CDR2: SGDLS and YYNGEE. The CDR3 totals 13 residues. V was cut by 4 bases and J by 6 bases, with 10 bases left in between. CDR3 sequence: CASSPISAGELFF. The DNA of the CDR3 is TGTGCCAGCAGCCCTATCTCCGCCGGGGAGCTGTTTTTT.

Notes on this clone: Other DNA sequences in the sample encode the same CDR3. The V and J genes are TRBV7-2 and TRBJ1-4; 9 bases fit TRBD1. Trimming cost V 5 bases and J 6 bases; bases outside gene matches: 4. The CDR3 is made up of 14 amino acids. The germline CDR1 and CDR2 sequences are SGHTA and FQGNSA. CDR3 protein: CASSPGTGYEKLFF. The DNA of the CDR3 is TGTGCCAGCAGCCCCGGGACAGGGTATGAAAAACTGTTTTTT.

The CDR3 sequence is CASSFSGRRTDTQYF. The CDR3 DNA sequence: TGTGCCAGCAGCTTTAGCGGGAGAAGAACAGATACGCAGTATTTT. The chain combines TRBV5-8 with TRBJ2-3, with 9 positions matching TRBD2. CDR1 and CDR2 (germline): SGHTS, YDEGEE. V was clipped by 2 bases and J by 3 bases; unmatched bases: 4. The CDR3 is made up of 15 amino acids.

The genes are TRBV11-2 and TRBJ1-4, with D possibly TRBD1 on 5 matching bases. From germline, CDR1 is SGHAT and CDR2 FQNNGV. The V and J ends lost 5 bases and 7 bases respectively, with 14 bases between them. CDR3 size: 14 residues. CDR3 in DNA: TGTGCCAGCAGCCTAGGACCCGGGGGTGAAAAACTGTTTTTT. Encoded protein: CASSLGPGGEKLFF. The variable domain in full, with the rest retrieved from reference TRBV11-2 and TRBJ1-4, is EAGVAQSPRYKIIEKRQSVAFWCNPISGHATLYWYQQILGQGPKLLIQFQNNGVVDDSQLPKDRFSAERLKGVDSTLKIQPAKLEDSAVYLCASSLGPGGEKLFFGSGTQLSVL.

J is TRBJ2-7 and V is TRBV15, with 8 bases identical to TRBD1. Unmatched junction bases numbered 7, after V lost 3 bases and J lost 3 bases. CDR1 is LNHNV, CDR2 YYDKDF, per germline (reference sequence). The CDR3 consists of 15 residues. The DNA of the CDR3 is TGTGCCACCAGCAGGCTCGGGACAGGTTACTACGAGCAGTACTTC. Encoded protein: CATSRLGTGYYEQYF.

This clone was detected a few times. This chain uses TRBV27 with TRBJ1-2; D is undetermined. The V end was cut by 1 base, the J end by 7 bases, with 13 bases between. Germline V gene data show CDR1 as MNHEY and CDR2 as SMNVEV (reference sequence). The CDR3 runs 14 residues. The CDR3: CASSLWAEGSGYTF. The CDR3 coding sequence is TGTGCCAGCAGTTTATGGGCCGAGGGTTCTGGCTACACCTTC.

In this sample, this clone turned up once. The chain couples TRBV7-8 to TRBJ1-5; D is unclear. CDR1 SGHVS and CDR2 FQNEAQ come from the germline V gene. Trimming removed 4 bases from V and 3 bases from J, with 4 bases in between. The CDR3 extends over 12 amino acids. The CDR3 sequence is CASSYANQPQHF. The CDR3 DNA follows: TGTGCCAGCAGCTACGCCAATCAGCCCCAGCATTTT.

The chain uses TRBV7-2 and TRBJ2-2; no reliable D call. Germline-derived CDR1 and CDR2 are SGHTA and FQGNSA. V was clipped by 2 bases and J by 8 bases, with 9 bases between them. This CDR3 contains 13 residues. This chain's CDR3 is CASSLRLGGELFF. In nucleotides, the CDR3 is TGTGCCAGCAGCTTACGATTGGGGGGGGAGCTGTTTTTT.

This chain uses TRBV7-9 with TRBJ2-1; 10 bases line up with TRBD2. The CDR3 has 16 residues. Germline V gives CDR1 SEHNR, CDR2 FQNEAQ (reference sequence). V lost 5 bases, J lost 2 bases, and 6 bases stayed unmatched. The CDR3 sequence is CASSIVSGRTYNEQFF. In DNA, the CDR3 is TGTGCCAGCAGCATCGTTAGCGGGAGGACCTACAATGAGCAGTTCTTC.

The chain uses TRBV4-1 and TRBJ1-2, with 10 bases matching TRBD1. Germline CDR1 MGHRA, CDR2 YSYEKL. The CDR3 is 14 residues long. V trimming: 6 bases; J trimming: 8 bases; junction bases outside the gene matches: 9. The CDR3 DNA sequence: TGCGCCAGCAGTCCGACAGGGGGCAAGGAAGGCTACACCTTC. Its translation is CASSPTGGKEGYTF.

The chain couples TRBV29-1 to TRBJ2-5, with 8 nucleotides matching TRBD1. Losses at the gene ends were 3 bases for V and 5 bases for J; bases not matched to a gene: 8. In germline, CDR1 is SQVTM, CDR2 ANQGSEA. CDR3 length equals 14 residues. CDR3 amino acids: CSVEGRGQRETQYF. In nucleotides, the CDR3 is TGCAGCGTTGAGGGCAGGGGGCAGCGCGAGACCCAGTACTTC.

This clone has more than one count but fewer than ten. Different DNA sequences within this sample yield the same CDR3. V usage is TRBV10-2 and J usage is TRBJ1-5; no reliable D call. The germline V gene encodes CDR1 WSHSY and CDR2 SAAADI. Deletions cut 0 bases from V and 1 base from J, with 10 bases between. CDR3 length: 16 amino acids. The DNA for the CDR3 is TGCGCCAGCAGTGAGTCGGACCGATCGAGCAATCAGCCCCAGCATTTT. Protein product: CASSESDRSSNQPQHF.

This clone has just one count. This sequence joins TRBV27 and TRBJ2-7; D tentatively reads TRBD1 or TRBD2 (5 bases each). Deletions cut 6 bases from V and 2 bases from J, with 11 bases between. Germline CDR1 is MNHEY and CDR2 is SMNVEV (reference sequence). The length of the CDR3 is 13 residues. The CDR3 DNA reads as TGTGCCAGCAGGGGGAAGGGACCCTACGAGCAGTACTTC. Amino acid sequence: CASRGKGPYEQYF.

This clone was seen only a few times. The chain carries TRBV19 and TRBJ1-2; 10 nucleotides line up with TRBD1. The V segment lost 5 bases and the J segment 4 bases; nucleotides outside the gene matches: 7. This CDR3 comprises 15 residues. Germline V lookup: CDR1 LNHDA, CDR2 SQIVND (reference sequence). Here the CDR3 DNA reads TGTGCCAGTAGTCTCGACAGGGGGCAAATCTATGGCTACACCTTC. This codes for CASSLDRGQIYGYTF.

CDR3 protein: CASSPPNTDDRSLAGEQYF. Written as DNA, the CDR3 is TGTGCCAGCTCACCACCAAACACCGACGACAGATCCCTGGCGGGGGAGCAGTACTTC. The V and J genes are TRBV18 and TRBJ2-7, with D possibly being TRBD2 (6 bases). The V gene's germline CDR1 is KGHSH and CDR2 LQKENI. The V end lost 0 bases, the J end lost 7 bases, and 28 bases lay between the germline ends. The CDR3 is made up of 19 amino acids.

A single count supports this clone. J is TRBJ2-3 and V is TRBV11-3; a possible D gene is TRBD2 (5 bases). This CDR3 spans 12 amino acids. From germline, CDR1 is SGHNT and CDR2 YENEEA. The V end lost 5 bases, the J end lost 5 bases, and 8 bases lay between the germline ends. The CDR3 nucleotides are TGTGCCAGCAGCGGAGGAGGAGATACGCAGTATTTT. This translates into CASSGGGDTQYF.